Listed here are 20 T cell receptor beta chains from one sample, sequenced in a study of T cell clones after liver transplantation. The method was immunoSEQ multiplex PCR; TCRdb's version includes in-frame clones alone and lacks a portion of them. The sample records roughly 70,000 clones, roughly 80% being singletons. Specimen: CD4+ T cells from blood, collected before liver transplant. All receptors come from a human donor who received a liver transplant.

This chain uses TRBV10-1 with TRBJ2-7; no firm D call. This CDR3 has 13 residues. The V gene lost 3 bases and the J gene lost 4 bases, with 10 bases spanning the gap. Germline V gene data show CDR1 as WNHNN and CDR2 as SYGVQD (reference sequence). This CDR3 reads CASSDSLIYEQYF. CDR3 bases: TGCGCCAGCAGTGATTCACTTATATACGAGCAGTACTTC.

This clone was seen only a few times. The chain has TRBV29-1 and TRBJ2-1; 12 bases align to TRBD2. CDR3 length: 12 residues. The junction had 5 bases not matched to a gene; V was cut back by 6 bases and J by 11 bases. CDR1 and CDR2 from the germline V gene are SQVTM and ANQGSEA. The CDR3 nucleotides are TGCAGCGTCCAGACTAGCGGGAGAAAGCAGTTCTTC. Amino acids: CSVQTSGRKQFF.

Regarding this clone: Sequence at one end of the junction differs from germline and may be a read error. This rearrangement joins TRBV29-1 to TRBJ1-1; 7 bases match TRBD1. The CDR3 contains 11 residues. The germline V gene encodes CDR1 SQVTM and CDR2 ANQGSEA. The CDR3 loop is CSGDRDEGAQF. The CDR3 region has the DNA TGCAGCGGGGACCGGGACGAGGGGGCCCAATTT.

V is TRBV29-1 and J is TRBJ2-3; D ambiguous. There are 11 residues in the CDR3. V was clipped by 7 bases and J by 5 bases, with 10 bases between them. The germline V gene encodes CDR1 SQVTM and CDR2 ANQGSEA. CDR3 DNA sequence: TGCAGCGCTTTCTATGTAGATACGCAGTATTTT. Translated: CSAFYVDTQYF.

The chain carries TRBV5-6 and TRBJ2-1; 13 nucleotides line up with TRBD2. The CDR3 has 18 residues. Germline CDR1 is SGHDT and CDR2 is YYEEEE. V lost 4 bases to trimming and J lost 2 bases; unmatched junction nucleotides: 9. The CDR3 nucleotides are TGTGCCAGCAGCCTCAGGACTAGCGGGAGCCATACCTACAATGAGCAGTTCTTC. This translates into CASSLRTSGSHTYNEQFF.

The J gene is TRBJ1-5, the V gene TRBV19; 11 bases agree with TRBD1. This CDR3 comprises 15 residues. Germline CDR1 is LNHDA and CDR2 is SQIVND (reference sequence). J was trimmed by 6 bases and V by 5 bases; bases with no gene match: 6. The CDR3 coding sequence is TGTGCCAGTAGTCGAGGGACAGGGGGAAGTCAGCCCCAGCATTTT. Translating it yields CASSRGTGGSQPQHF.

CDR3 protein: CASSLKEGTDTQYF. The DNA of the CDR3 is TGTGCCAGCAGCTTGAAGGAGGGGACAGATACGCAGTATTTT. The chain is built from TRBV5-6 and TRBJ2-3, with a tentative D call TRBD2 (6 bases). The CDR3 runs to 14 residues. V was shortened by 1 base and J by 3 bases, with 9 bases between the two germline ends. The V gene's germline CDR1 is SGHDT and CDR2 YYEEEE.

Only a few counts were recorded for this clone. This chain uses TRBV9 with TRBJ1-4; TRBD1 matches at 11 bases. The J segment lost 7 bases and the V segment lost 1 base, leaving 3 bases of the junction unmatched. This CDR3 has 15 residues. Germline V gives CDR1 SGDLS, CDR2 YYNGEE. The CDR3 nucleotides read TGTGCCAGCAGCGTATCCGGGACAGGGGGTGAAAAACTGTTTTTT. Amino acid sequence: CASSVSGTGGEKLFF.

The chain recombines TRBV28 with TRBJ2-7; 9 positions match TRBD1. Germline V lookup: CDR1 MDHEN, CDR2 SYDVKM. J was trimmed by 4 bases and V by 6 bases; bases with no gene match: 10. The length of the CDR3 is 15 residues. This CDR3 reads CASSDTGGASYEQYF. The CDR3 nucleotides read TGTGCCAGCAGCGATACAGGGGGCGCGTCGTACGAGCAGTACTTC.

The chain is built from TRBV6-1 and TRBJ2-7; TRBD1 might be the D (5 bases). The germline CDR1 and CDR2 sequences are MNHNS and SASEGT. V was cut by 4 bases and J by 0 bases, with 19 bases left in between. This CDR3 spans 17 amino acids. CDR3 DNA sequence: TGTGCCAGCAGTGGTAAGGGTAAGGGGTCGAGCTCCTACGAGCAGTACTTC. It encodes CASSGKGKGSSSYEQYF.

CDR3 DNA: TGTGCCAGCAGCGTAGGGGGAGGGCGGGAGACCCAGTACTTC. Residues: CASSVGGGRETQYF. The chain couples TRBV9 to TRBJ2-5; 7 bases fit TRBD2. The length of the CDR3 is 14 residues. Germline CDR1 reads SGDLS; CDR2 reads YYNGEE. V gave up 0 bases and J gave up 5 bases; unmatched junction bases: 4.

This clone was observed once. The V call is TRBV6-1, the J call TRBJ1-5; D is unclear. V shed 2 bases and J shed 7 bases, with 6 bases lying between them. There are 12 residues in the CDR3. In germline, CDR1 is MNHNS, CDR2 SASEGT. In DNA, the CDR3 is TGTGCCAGCAGTGAAATCCAACAGCCCCAGCATTTT. Its translation: CASSEIQQPQHF.

The rearrangement links TRBV21-1 to TRBJ1-1; the D call in the table, TRBD1, was not verified against the DNA. TRBV21-1 is noted as a pseudogene. This CDR3 contains 21 residues. The CDR3: CASSKEYRVRTGSLGGTEAFF. The CDR3 DNA sequence: TGTGCCAGCAGCAAAGAATATAGGGTGAGGACAGGGAGTCTCGGGGGCACTGAAGCTTTCTTT.

The J gene is TRBJ2-1, the V gene TRBV7-6; TRBD2 aligns across 10 bases. V was pared by 5 bases and J by 6 bases, with 10 bases of the junction left unmatched. The CDR3 length is 16 residues. Germline V gene sequence: CDR1 SGHVS, CDR2 FNYEAQ. Here the CDR3 DNA reads TGTGCCAGCAGCAGACACGGGACTAGCGAGGGCAATGAGCAGTTCTTC. Amino acids: CASSRHGTSEGNEQFF.

This sequence joins TRBV7-8 and TRBJ2-3; maybe TRBD2 (5 bases). Germline V gives CDR1 SGHVS, CDR2 FQNEAQ. Trimming took off 1 base at V and 3 bases at J, with 14 bases between the two ends. This CDR3 spans 16 amino acids. In DNA form, the CDR3 reads TGTGCCAGCAGCTTAGTCGGAGGTCTGAGGACAGATACGCAGTATTTT. The encoded protein is CASSLVGGLRTDTQYF.

This sequence joins TRBV30 and TRBJ2-3; D unclear. Deletions cut 8 bases from V and 1 base from J, with 13 bases between. CDR1 and CDR2 (germline): GTSNPN, SVGIG (reference sequence). The CDR3 runs 13 residues. The CDR3: CASNPGRTDTQYF. The CDR3 DNA sequence: TGTGCCAGCAACCCAGGCCGCACAGATACGCAGTATTTT.

CDR3 DNA sequence: TGTGCCACTTCCGGGAGTAGCAATCAGCCCCAGCATTTT. Translating it yields CATSGSSNQPQHF. The chain joins TRBV10-3 to TRBJ1-5; D is uncertain. Per the germline V gene, CDR1 is ENHRY and CDR2 is SYGVKD. V was shortened by 10 bases and J by 0 bases, with 10 bases between the two germline ends. The CDR3 covers 13 residues.

In this sample, this clone turned up a few times. The V and J genes are TRBV6-5 and TRBJ2-5; possible D gene TRBD1, 6 bases. CDR3 length: 15 residues. CDR1 and CDR2 (germline): MNHEY, SVGAGI. Trimming removed 2 bases from V and 4 bases from J, with 14 bases in between. The CDR3 protein is CASSYRQGWRETQYF. CDR3 bases: TGTGCCAGCAGTTACAGGCAGGGGTGGCGAGAGACCCAGTACTTC.

A word on this clone: A junction boundary mismatches the germline segment, possibly from a read error. V gene TRBV5-1 combines with J gene TRBJ2-1, with 8 bases fitting TRBD1. This CDR3 spans 13 amino acids. Per germline, CDR1 SGHRS and CDR2 YFSETQ. The CDR3 sequence is CASRNTGGNEQFF. The DNA of the CDR3 is TGTGCCAGCAGGAACACAGGGGGCAATGAGCAGTTCTTC.

The chain carries TRBV7-2 and TRBJ1-1; a weak D match, TRBD1 (6 bases). Trimming pared 3 bases from V and 3 bases from J, leaving 8 bases between. The CDR3 spans 13 residues. Germline V gene data show CDR1 as SGHTA and CDR2 as FQGNSA. CDR3 amino acids: CASSFRTDTEAFF. In nucleotides, the CDR3 is TGTGCCAGCAGCTTCCGGACAGACACTGAAGCTTTCTTT.